This TCR beta chain appears in the sequencing data of a study of blood T cell repertoires in COVID-19. Assay used: immunoSEQ multiplex PCR; TCRdb lists only in-frame clones, some missing. Of 150,000 or so clones listed, 86% are singletons. Trimming removed 9 bases from V and 6 bases from J; junction bases left unmatched: 9. The CDR3 consists of 14 residues. Germline CDR1 reads MNHEY; CDR2 reads SVGAGI. The clonotype comes from a man aged 50 or older with active or convalescent COVID-19. The V gene is TRBV6-5, the J gene TRBJ2-1; 9 nucleotides agree with TRBD1. Source material: peripheral blood. CDR3: CASNRDRVSNEQFF. Here the CDR3 DNA reads TGTGCCAGTAACAGGGACAGGGTCTCCAATGAGCAGTTCTTC.